Listed below are T cell receptor beta chains from one sample, sequenced in a study of cytomegalovirus exposure and HLA in healthy donors. TCRdb's table, derived via immunoSEQ multiplex PCR, lists solely in-frame clones and lacks some. In the table there are 150,000 to 200,000 clones, around 81% of which are singletons. Specimen: PBMCs. Source of these receptors: a man between 25 and 39 years old in good health and CMV-seropositive. Both conserved end residues are trimmed from each CDR3. D genes are given only for firm matches.

D gene	V gene	J gene	CDR3 protein
TRBD1	TRBV11-1	TRBJ1-1	ASSLRFGQGLNTEAF
TRBD1	TRBV27	TRBJ2-1	ASTLLTGGNEQF
TRBD1	TRBV10-3	TRBJ1-1	AIGGTGGSGTEAF
TRBD1	TRBV4-1	TRBJ2-3	ASSQKDRDLGTQY
TRBD1	TRBV9	TRBJ2-5	ASSPRTGRQETQY
TRBD1	TRBV7-9	TRBJ1-3	ASSPRTGVENTIY
TRBD2	TRBV6-5	TRBJ2-7	ASRGSGASSYEQY
.	TRBV18	TRBJ1-4	ASSPLTFGELF
TRBD1	TRBV27	TRBJ1-2	ARTGQNYGYT
.	TRBV19	TRBJ2-2	ASSIELAVHTGELF
.	TRBV19	TRBJ2-5	ASSPWKGEETQY
.	TRBV6-1	TRBJ2-5	ASYPGHAQETQY
.	TRBV9	TRBJ1-2	ASSPRAAGNYGYT
.	TRBV27	TRBJ2-4	ASSLSREENIQY
.	TRBV30	TRBJ2-7	AWSVGGLNEQY
TRBD1	TRBV5-6	TRBJ1-5	ASSRGQGSNQPQH
.	TRBV7-6	TRBJ1-6	ASSKEAGLSYNSPLH
TRBD2	TRBV4-3	TRBJ2-7	ASSQDEGTTYEQY
TRBD1	TRBV19	TRBJ1-1	ASSIFDRGLDTEAF
TRBD1	TRBV11-2	TRBJ1-2	ASSITGTGLGYT
TRBD1	TRBV30	TRBJ1-4	AWSKADRGKLF
.	TRBV19	TRBJ1-1	ASSIGTENTEAF
.	TRBV5-1	TRBJ1-1	ASSLALGQMNTEAF
.	TRBV27	TRBJ2-1	ASSTDRYNEQF
TRBD1	TRBV25-1	TRBJ2-3	ASSVEQGAIADTQY
TRBD2	TRBV2	TRBJ2-7	ASSREAPGSGGAWQY
.	TRBV6-6	TRBJ2-7	ASSDTRSSEQY